This T cell receptor beta chain is from a study of tumor-infiltrating lymphocytes in primary liver carcinoma. Points from the study as a whole: Tumors had a top-250-clone fraction that was significantly higher than blood (p = 0.039). Only about 8-25% of top clones spanned all five tumor regions.

In this sample, this clonotype turned up many times. No antigen is known for it. Total RNA (approximately 0.5 ug) served as template for TCR beta cDNA synthesis primed by a constant-region primer. Employing slightly modified ARM-PCR, three nested multiplex PCR rounds were run, and these gave rise to the TCR beta libraries. Rounds one and two of PCR, each of roughly 10 cycles, were primed with TRBV1-TRBV30 forward primers and a C-beta reverse primer. Each CDR3 protein gets one entry after TCRdb re-called the multiplex PCR reads with MiXCR. The sample holds 75,000 to 90,000 distinct CDR3 sequences, 72% seen once. Starting material for RNA and DNA co-extraction consisted of about 20-30 mg of unsorted bulk tissue. The patients, who had chronic HBV infection, were treatment-naive (untreated). All tumor specimens exceeded 80% viable tumor cells. Germline values: CDR1 MDHEN, CDR2 SYDVKM. CDR3 length: 14 residues. Trimming cost V 2 bases and J 9 bases, with 14 bases left between them.

V usage is TRBV28 and J usage is TRBJ1-5; D is uncertain. The TCR sequence derives from a man in his forties with primary liver carcinoma and hepatitis B virus infection. Sequenced material: liver tumor tissue from sampling region 1. The subset was: tumor region T1, superior pole. The CDR3 is CASSLGVGMGPQHF. The CDR3 DNA reads TGTGCCAGCAGTTTAGGGGTAGGGATGGGGCCCCAGCATTTT.